This T cell receptor beta chain was sequenced for a study of blood T cell repertoires in COVID-19. Some clones are missing from TCRdb's copy, which holds only in-frame ones; the method was immunoSEQ multiplex PCR. This sample has approximately 160,000 clones, with under 90% found just once. Looked up from germline, CDR1 is SGHNT and CDR2 is YENEEA. This CDR3 is 12 amino acids long. V lost 4 bases, J lost 2 bases, and 2 bases lay in between. Before being deemed recovered, Cohort 3 donors had two negative PCRs, clearance, or symptom resolution. V usage is TRBV11-3 and J usage is TRBJ2-2; D is unclear. The receptor comes from a woman in her forties or fifties who had recovered from COVID-19. The specimen was PBMCs or T cells enriched from blood (not recorded which). CDR3 coding DNA: TGTGCCAGCAGCTCAAACACCGGGGAGCTGTTTTTT. It is translated as CASSSNTGELFF.